The following is a T cell receptor beta chain sequence with its context. There is no known antigen for this receptor. Per-base qualities were not stored, and no clone one base away is much larger. The cohort was made up of 650 to 700 healthy bone marrow donors. At the time of sampling, all cohort members were nominally healthy, though unrecorded immune exposures were likely present. The donor tested CMV seropositive and was one of the 289 seropositive cohort members. A peripheral blood sample was collected from each donor, and TCR beta sequencing was performed on peripheral blood mononuclear cells. Genomic DNA extraction from the blood cell samples was performed with the Qiagen DNeasy Blood Extraction Kit. This entry belongs to a study of cytomegalovirus exposure and HLA in healthy donors (dated by TCRdb to about 2017). Regarding the research as a whole: An earlier analysis of roughly 570 of the donors reported under 300 Gb of sequence data and 95 million to 140 million unique TCR beta sequences obtained from about 179 million T cells. An early release that covered about 600 HLA-typed donors contained approximately 300 gigabases of sequencing data and 75 million to 100 million unique TCR sequences. Of the roughly 410 genotyped donors, 65% to 90% were placed in the genetic ancestry cluster associated with self-reported Caucasian donors. The aim of the study was to test whether cataloging public T cell receptors could identify signatures of past pathogen exposure. The study profiled the T cell repertoires of around 700 subjects by immunosequencing and related them to cytomegalovirus serostatus. A separate validation cohort of roughly 130 different subjects was used in addition to the approximately 670-subject first cohort. High-throughput TCR immunosequencing, statistical association of individual TCRs with disease status, and machine learning were combined to predict cytomegalovirus infection status. A later analysis re-examined previously published TCR beta repertoires from more than 650 donors and added high-resolution HLA genotyping to investigate patterns of TCR occurrence. In the later analysis, no new phenotypic data were used to find candidate immune exposures; instead, reliance was placed on TCR beta sequences and their occurrence across donors. To decide whether each TCR beta V gene segment behaved as functional or pseudogenic, an earlier analysis of over 500 of the donors relied on high-throughput TCR beta sequencing. Donor age, sex, ethnicity and CMV serostatus were collected together with the repertoire data. A later genetic analysis used genome-wide SNP genotypes for about 65% of the 666 donors, treating that subset as a discovery cohort. Every repertoire in the discovery cohort had been generated on one and the same sequencing platform. Class I and class II HLA loci were covered by the typing at four-digit resolution. The number of typed donors differed by locus: about 620-640 for A, B, C, DRB1 and DQB1; approximately 520 for DQA1; fewer than 610 for DPA1; and about 450 for DPB1. Roughly 5 DR-DQ haplotypes were handled as single units for association and clustering because linkage in the cohort was strong. Among 398 genotyped donors of the cohort, an average of approximately 230,000 unique TCR beta nucleotide sequences were sequenced per donor, roughly 20% of them non-productive. General conclusions and limits of the study: Compared with the roughly 670-donor mean, donors in an Asian-associated ancestry cluster had fewer N-insertions in productive TCRs, according to a later genetic analysis. Roughly uniform sequencing depth across donors was assumed in presence/absence analyses, although this assumption may not hold. When HLA alleles, especially DR and DQ, strongly co-occurred, TCR associations were difficult to assign to individual alleles. The study gave a list of 150 to 200 TCR beta chains associated with cytomegalovirus. The classifier was reported to diagnose cytomegalovirus status with high specificity and sensitivity in both the original cohort and the validation cohort. Compared with equally common non-associated chains, HLA-associated TCR beta chains in a later analysis were more clonally expanded and had lower generation probabilities. In a later analysis, TCR association rates were found to vary across HLA loci, with the most associated TCRs seen for DRB1 alleles and the fewest for HLA-C alleles. Because counts were too low, around 18 rarely observed V segments, including chromosome 9 orphons, were left out of the earlier analysis of over 550 of the donors. A later analysis found that most CMV-associated TCR beta chains appeared HLA-restricted, with HLA associations seemingly driven largely by CMV exposure. Most TCR sequences were observed very rarely across donors, whereas some public TCRs were present in many individuals. The only immune exposure information available for the cohort was CMV serostatus. An association between a missense DCLRE1C variant and V-gene and J-gene trimming of TCR beta chains was found in a later genetic analysis and replicated in an independent cohort. Only TCR beta chains were sequenced in this cohort, and the absence of alpha or paired-chain data limited detectable features. According to the authors, the approach could potentially be generalized to other disease states and immunological phenotypes. Linkage disequilibrium might explain the correlated functional status among segregating V segments, but an unknown experimental factor could not be excluded. In an earlier analysis of 587 of the donors, most TCR beta V segments appeared in productive rearrangements about 87% or about 30% of the time, broadly matching IMGT annotations. A group of highly shared sequence variants was considered likely to be a technical artifact of the sequencing pipeline. At a false discovery rate of 0.05, a later analysis linked approximately 18,000 TCR beta sequences to specific HLA alleles. A later analysis reported that several top co-occurrence clusters appeared linked to parvovirus B19, influenza, CMV and Epstein-Barr virus. The 87-base-pair reads could not distinguish some IMGT-functional V segments, including TRBV6-2 and TRBV6-3, so those segments were excluded. Because HLA typing was unavailable for some donors at each locus, only the typed subset was used in association tests. A few of the identified cytomegalovirus-associated TCR beta chains were confirmed in vitro to be specific for cytomegalovirus antigens. A further reported finding was that TCR beta sequences accurately predicted the HLA-A and HLA-B alleles for most subjects in the first cohort.

Based on the germline V gene, the CDR1 and CDR2 sequences are MNHEY and SVGAGI. Ends trimmed: V by 5 bases, J by 2 bases; bases unmatched to a gene: 7. The CDR3 numbers 15 residues from cysteine through phenylalanine. The kept DNA is CDR3 alone, 45 bases in frame from the first base. The library relied on the immunoSEQ multiplex PCR assay. For the multiplex PCR, a mixture combining 60 forward primers for TCR Vbeta segments and 13 reverse primers for TCR Jbeta segments was used. The CDR3 region of rearranged TCR beta genes was amplified from genomic DNA by a multiplex PCR assay. On the Illumina HiSeq System, the amplified TCR beta libraries were sequenced as 87-base-pair reads. Per the source publication's procedure: Across the 666 repertoires, a later analysis counted tens of millions of unique TCR beta chains, around 10 million of which were shared by at least two donors. Raw reads were error-corrected and collapsed into unique sequences with a nearest-neighbor algorithm that merged closely related sequences to remove PCR and sequencing errors. Alignment of CDR3 sequences to IMGT reference sequences was used to assign V, D and J gene segments. For a sequence to be retained, a match of at least six nucleotides was required to both a V gene segment and a J gene segment. Rearrangements were called productive when the CDR3 lacked stop codons and stayed in frame with V and J; all others were non-productive. Following IMGT convention, CDR3 was defined as the stretch from the second conserved V-encoded cysteine up to the conserved J-encoded phenylalanine. The earlier analysis of 450 to 750 of the donors excluded any sequence lacking an unambiguous match to a single V gene segment. An earlier analysis of several hundred of the donors called V segments functional above 56.7% productive rearrangements and segregating when the between-donor standard deviation exceeded 5%. A statistical classification framework was developed to diagnose cytomegalovirus status using the catalog of TCR beta chain sequences. In a later analysis, TCR nucleotide sequences were compared against IMGT/GENE-DB human TR gene sequences so that V and J genes could be assigned. In a later analysis, CDR3 sequences and most-parsimonious VDJ recombination scenarios were assigned using the TCRdist pipeline. In a later analysis, each TCR beta chain was defined by its CDR3 amino acid sequence together with its V-gene family, and reads without a unique V-gene family were excluded. To address suspected cross-contamination and a sequencing artifact, a later analysis removed roughly 640 highly shared, low-generation-probability nucleotide sequences. For each public chain, a later analysis derived a clonal expansion index from normalized ranks of inferred template counts within each repertoire. In a later analysis, generation probabilities were computed with a VDJ recombination model fitted to out-of-frame rearrangements, and the resulting probabilities were checked against IGoR. Hypergeometric tests were used in a later analysis to score TCR-TCR, TCR-HLA and TCR-CMV co-occurrence, with a repertoire-size bias correction applied to the TCR pairs. A later analysis estimated false discovery rates by permuting HLA or CMV assignments 20 times. In a later analysis, co-occurring TCRs were grouped using DBSCAN, and TCRdist sequence similarity was added for clustering within HLA-allele-positive subsets. Repertoires with fewer than 30,000 or more than 120,000 public chains were left out of co-occurrence clustering, as were about five repertoires with anomalous nucleotide sharing. This is the immuneACCESS table as TCRdb keeps it, with only in-frame sequences that have V and J called. A part of the clones is gone; compared with another copy, unresolved V genes explain less than half, and the rest is unexplained. From that table come the V and J calls and clone size; the DNA was used to work out D and trimming. The sample records about 62,000 clones, approximately 75% of which are singletons. The ten top clones hold about 7.6% of the sample.

Source material: PBMCs. This receptor chain uses TRBV6-5 and TRBJ2-5; 8 bases in between match TRBD2. This clonotype originated in a man aged 60 to 69 in good health and CMV-seropositive. This receptor carries the CDR3 CASSPGTRSQETQYF. Here is the DNA: TGTGCCAGCAGTCCCGGGACTAGGAGTCAAGAGACCCAGTACTTC.